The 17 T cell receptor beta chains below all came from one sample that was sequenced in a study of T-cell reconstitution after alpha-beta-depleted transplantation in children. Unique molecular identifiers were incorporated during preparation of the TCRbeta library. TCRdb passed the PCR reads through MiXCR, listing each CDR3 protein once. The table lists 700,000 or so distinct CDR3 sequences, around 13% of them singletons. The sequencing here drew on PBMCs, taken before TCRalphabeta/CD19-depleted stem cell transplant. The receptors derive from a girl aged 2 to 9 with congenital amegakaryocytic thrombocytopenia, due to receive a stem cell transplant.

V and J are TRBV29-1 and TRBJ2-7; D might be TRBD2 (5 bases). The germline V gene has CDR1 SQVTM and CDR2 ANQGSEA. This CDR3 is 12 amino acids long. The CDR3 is CSIEGSGYEQYF. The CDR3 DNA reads TGCAGTATAGAGGGATCGGGGTACGAGCAGTACTTC.

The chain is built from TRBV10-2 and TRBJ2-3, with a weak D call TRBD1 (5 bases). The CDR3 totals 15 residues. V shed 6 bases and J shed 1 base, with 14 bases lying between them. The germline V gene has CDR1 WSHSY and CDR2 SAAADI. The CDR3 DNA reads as TGCGCCAGCAGGGAACAGGCCGCCCGCACAGATACGCAGTATTTT. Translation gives CASREQAARTDTQYF.

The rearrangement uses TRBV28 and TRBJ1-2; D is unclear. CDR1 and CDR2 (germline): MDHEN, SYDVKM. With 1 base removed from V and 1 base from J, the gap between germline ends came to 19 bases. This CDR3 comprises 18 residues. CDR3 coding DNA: TGTGCCAGCAGTTTATTGCCGGCAGGCCTATATCTTAACTATGGCTACACCTTC. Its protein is CASSLLPAGLYLNYGYTF.

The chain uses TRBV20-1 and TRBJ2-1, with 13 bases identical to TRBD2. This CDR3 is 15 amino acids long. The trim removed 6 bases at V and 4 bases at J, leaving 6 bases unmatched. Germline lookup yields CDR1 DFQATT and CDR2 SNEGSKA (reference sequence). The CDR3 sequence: CSATSGRALYNEQFF. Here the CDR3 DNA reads TGCAGTGCCACTAGCGGGAGGGCCTTATACAATGAGCAGTTCTTC.

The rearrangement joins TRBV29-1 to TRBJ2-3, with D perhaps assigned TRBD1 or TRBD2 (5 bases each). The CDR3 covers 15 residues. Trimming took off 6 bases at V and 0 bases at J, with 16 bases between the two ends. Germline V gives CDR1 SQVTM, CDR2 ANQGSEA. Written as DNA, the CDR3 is TGCAGCGTCGTTTCCGGGACCATGAGCACAGATACGCAGTATTTT. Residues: CSVVSGTMSTDTQYF.

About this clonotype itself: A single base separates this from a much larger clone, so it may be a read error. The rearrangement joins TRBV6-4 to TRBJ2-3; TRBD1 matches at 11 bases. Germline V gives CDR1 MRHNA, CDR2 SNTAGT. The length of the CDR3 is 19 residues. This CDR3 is CACSLTVGQGAFRTDTQYF. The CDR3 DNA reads TGTGCCTGCAGTTTGACTGTAGGACAGGGGGCGTTTCGCACAGATACGCAGTATTTT.

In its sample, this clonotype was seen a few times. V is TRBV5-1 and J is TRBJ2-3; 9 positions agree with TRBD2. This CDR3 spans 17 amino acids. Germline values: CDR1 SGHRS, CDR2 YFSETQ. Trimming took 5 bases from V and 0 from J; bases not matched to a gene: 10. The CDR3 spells CASRRQAGGPSTDTQYF. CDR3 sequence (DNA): TGCGCCAGCAGAAGGCAAGCGGGAGGTCCCAGCACAGATACGCAGTATTTT. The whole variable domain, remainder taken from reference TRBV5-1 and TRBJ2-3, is KAGVTQTPRYLIKTRGQQVTLSCSPISGHRSVSWYQQTPGQGLQFLFEYFSETQRNKGNFPGRFSGRQFSNSRSEMNVSTLELGDSALYLCASRRQAGGPSTDTQYFGPGTRLTVL.

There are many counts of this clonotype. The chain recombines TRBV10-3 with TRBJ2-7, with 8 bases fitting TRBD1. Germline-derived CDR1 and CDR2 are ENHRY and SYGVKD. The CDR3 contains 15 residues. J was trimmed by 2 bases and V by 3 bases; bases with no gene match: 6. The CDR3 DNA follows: TGTGCCATCAGTGACCCGGGACAGGAGGCCTACGAGCAGTACTTC. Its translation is CAISDPGQEAYEQYF.

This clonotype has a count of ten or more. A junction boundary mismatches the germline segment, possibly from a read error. Here the CDR3 DNA reads TGCGCCAGAACAGGGAACTCTGAAGCTTTCTTT. Protein: CARTGNSEAFF. The J gene is TRBJ1-1, the V gene TRBV5-1; perhaps TRBD1 as D (6 bases). Germline-derived CDR1 and CDR2 are SGHRS and YFSETQ. The CDR3 loop spans 11 amino acids.

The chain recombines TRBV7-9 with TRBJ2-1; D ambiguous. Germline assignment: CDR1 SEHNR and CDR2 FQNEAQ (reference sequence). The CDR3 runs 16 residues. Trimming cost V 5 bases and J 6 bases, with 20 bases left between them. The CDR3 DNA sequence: TGTGCCAGCAGCCCCCCCTGGGGTTTAACGCCCAATGAGCAGTTCTTC. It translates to CASSPPWGLTPNEQFF.

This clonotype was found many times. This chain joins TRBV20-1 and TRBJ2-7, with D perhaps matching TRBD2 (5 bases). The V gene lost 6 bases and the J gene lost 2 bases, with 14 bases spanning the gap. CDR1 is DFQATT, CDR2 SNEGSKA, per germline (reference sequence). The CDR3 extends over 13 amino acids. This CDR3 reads CSAPSPGTYEQYF. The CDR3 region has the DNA TGCAGTGCCCCATCCCCCGGGACCTACGAGCAGTACTTC.

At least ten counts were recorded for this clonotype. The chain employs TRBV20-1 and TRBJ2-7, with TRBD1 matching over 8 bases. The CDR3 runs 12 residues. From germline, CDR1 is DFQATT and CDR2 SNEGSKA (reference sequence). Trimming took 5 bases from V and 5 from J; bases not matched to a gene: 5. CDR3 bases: TGCAGTGCTTGGACAGGGCTCCACGAGCAGTACTTC. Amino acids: CSAWTGLHEQYF.

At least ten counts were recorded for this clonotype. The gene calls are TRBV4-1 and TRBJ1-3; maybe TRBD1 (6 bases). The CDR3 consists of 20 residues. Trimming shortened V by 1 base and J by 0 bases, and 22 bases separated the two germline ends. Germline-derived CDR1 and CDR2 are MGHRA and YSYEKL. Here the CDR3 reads CASSQVTPNRDTNSGNTIYF. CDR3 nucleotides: TGCGCCAGCAGCCAAGTGACCCCCAACCGGGACACCAACTCTGGAAACACCATATATTTT.

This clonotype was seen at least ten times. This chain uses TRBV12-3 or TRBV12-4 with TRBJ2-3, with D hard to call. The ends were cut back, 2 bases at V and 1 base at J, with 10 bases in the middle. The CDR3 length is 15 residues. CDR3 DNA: TGTGCCAGCAGTTTACTCGTGGTCGGCACAGATACGCAGTATTTT. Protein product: CASSLLVVGTDTQYF.

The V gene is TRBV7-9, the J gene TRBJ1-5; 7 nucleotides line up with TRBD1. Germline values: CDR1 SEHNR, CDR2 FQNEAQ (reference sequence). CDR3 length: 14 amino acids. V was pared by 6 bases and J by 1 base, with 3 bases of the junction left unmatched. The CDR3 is CASSMTGSNQPQHF. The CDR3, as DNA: TGTGCCAGCAGTATGACAGGGAGCAATCAGCCCCAGCATTTT.

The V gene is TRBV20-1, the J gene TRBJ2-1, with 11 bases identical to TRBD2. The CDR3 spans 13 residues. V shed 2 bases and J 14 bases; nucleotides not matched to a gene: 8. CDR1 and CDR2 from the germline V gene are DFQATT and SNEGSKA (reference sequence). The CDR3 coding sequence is TGCAGTGCTAGAACTCCGGGACTAGCGGAAAAGTTCTTC. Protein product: CSARTPGLAEKFF.

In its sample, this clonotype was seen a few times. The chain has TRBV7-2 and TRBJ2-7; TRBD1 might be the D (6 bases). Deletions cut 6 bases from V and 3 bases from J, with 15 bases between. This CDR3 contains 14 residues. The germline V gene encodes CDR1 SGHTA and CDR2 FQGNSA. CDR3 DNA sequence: TGTGCCAGCAGTACCACAGGGAGCGGCTACGAGCAGTACTTC. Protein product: CASSTTGSGYEQYF.